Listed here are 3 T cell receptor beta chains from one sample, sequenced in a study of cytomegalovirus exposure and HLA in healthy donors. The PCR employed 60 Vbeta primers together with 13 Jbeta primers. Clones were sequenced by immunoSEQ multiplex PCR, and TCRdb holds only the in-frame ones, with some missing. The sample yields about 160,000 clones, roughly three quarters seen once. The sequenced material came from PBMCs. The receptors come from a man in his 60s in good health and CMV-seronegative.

The CDR3 protein is CSVVPWQGNTEAFF. CDR3 coding DNA: TGCAGCGTTGTCCCATGGCAGGGCAACACTGAAGCTTTCTTT. The genes are TRBV29-1 and TRBJ1-1, with TRBD1 as a possible D gene (5 bases). The germline gives CDR1 SQVTM, CDR2 ANQGSEA. V lost 4 bases and J lost 2, with 14 bases in between. This CDR3 is 14 amino acids long.

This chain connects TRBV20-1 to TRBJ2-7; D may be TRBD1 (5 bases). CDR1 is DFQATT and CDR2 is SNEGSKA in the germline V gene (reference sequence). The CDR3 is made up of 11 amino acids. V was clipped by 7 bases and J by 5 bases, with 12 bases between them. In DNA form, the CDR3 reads TGCAGTGTCCAGGGTACCAACGAGCAGTACTTC. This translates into CSVQGTNEQYF.

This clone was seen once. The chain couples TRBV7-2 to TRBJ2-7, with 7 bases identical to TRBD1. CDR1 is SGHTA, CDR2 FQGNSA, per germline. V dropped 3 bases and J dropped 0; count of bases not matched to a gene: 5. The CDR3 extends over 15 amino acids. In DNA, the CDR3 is TGTGCCAGCAGCTTTAATGACAGGGCCTCCTACGAGCAGTACTTC. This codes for CASSFNDRASYEQYF.